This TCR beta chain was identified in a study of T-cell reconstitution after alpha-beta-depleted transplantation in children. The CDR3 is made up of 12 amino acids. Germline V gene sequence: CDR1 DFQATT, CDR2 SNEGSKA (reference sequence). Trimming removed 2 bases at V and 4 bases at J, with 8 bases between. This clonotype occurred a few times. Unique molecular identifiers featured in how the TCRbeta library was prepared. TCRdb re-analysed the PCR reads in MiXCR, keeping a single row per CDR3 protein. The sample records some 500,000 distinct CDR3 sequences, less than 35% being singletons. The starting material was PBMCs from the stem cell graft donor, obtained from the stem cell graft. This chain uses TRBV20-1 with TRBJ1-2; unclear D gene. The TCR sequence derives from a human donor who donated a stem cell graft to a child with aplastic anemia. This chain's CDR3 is CSARRGGYGYTF. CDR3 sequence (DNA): TGCAGTGCTAGACGGGGAGGCTATGGCTACACCTTC.